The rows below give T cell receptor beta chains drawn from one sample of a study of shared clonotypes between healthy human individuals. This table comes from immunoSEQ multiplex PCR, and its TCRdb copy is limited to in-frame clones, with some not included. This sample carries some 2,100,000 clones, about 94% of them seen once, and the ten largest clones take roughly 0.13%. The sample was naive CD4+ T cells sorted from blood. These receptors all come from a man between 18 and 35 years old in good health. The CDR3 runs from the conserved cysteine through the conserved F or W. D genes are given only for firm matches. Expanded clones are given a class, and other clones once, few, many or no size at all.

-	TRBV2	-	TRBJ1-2	CASSLRNNYGYTF	TGTGCCAGCAGTCTCAGGAATAACTATGGCTACACCTTC
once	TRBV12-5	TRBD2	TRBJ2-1	CASGWGEVGGSTFF	TGTGCTAGTGGTTGGGGAGAAGTAGGCGGGAGTACTTTCTTC
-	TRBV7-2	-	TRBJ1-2	CASSPRSETGNYGYTF	TGTGCCAGCAGCCCGCGGTCCGAAACAGGGAACTATGGCTACACCTTC
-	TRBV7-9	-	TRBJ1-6	CASSLESVSPLHF	TGTGCCAGCAGCTTAGAGTCAGTCTCACCCCTCCACTTT
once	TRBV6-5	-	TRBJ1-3	CASSPGGGTIYF	TGTGCCAGCAGCCCGGGCGGAGGTACCATATATTTT
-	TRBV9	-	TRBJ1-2	CASSGTGLNYGYTF	TGTGCCAGCAGCGGGACGGGGCTAAACTATGGCTACACCTTC
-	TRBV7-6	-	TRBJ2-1	CASAKRADSYNEQFF	TGTGCCAGCGCTAAGCGGGCCGACTCCTACAATGAGCAGTTCTTC
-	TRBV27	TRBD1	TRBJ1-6	CASRGQGDLSPLHF	TGTGCCAGCAGGGGACAGGGGGATCTTTCACCCCTCCACTTT
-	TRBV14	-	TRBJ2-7	CASSQERPKDEQYF	TGTGCCAGCAGCCAAGAGCGCCCCAAGGACGAGCAGTACTTC
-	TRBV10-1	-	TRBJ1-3	CASSESGLGNTIYF	TGCGCCAGCAGTGAGTCCGGTCTGGGAAACACCATATATTTT
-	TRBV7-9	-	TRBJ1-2	CASSPNIVGYTF	TGTGCCAGCAGCCCCAACATCGTTGGCTACACCTTC
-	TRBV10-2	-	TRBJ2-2	CASSDPGDTGELFF	TGCGCCAGCAGTGATCCGGGGGACACCGGGGAGCTGTTTTTT
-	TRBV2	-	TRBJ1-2	CASSQTVNYGYTF	TGTGCCAGCAGCCAGACAGTAAACTATGGCTACACCTTC
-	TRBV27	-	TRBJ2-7	CASSPNSYEQYF	TGTGCCAGCAGTCCCAACTCCTACGAGCAGTACTTC
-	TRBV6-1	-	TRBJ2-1	CASSEQGGNNEQFF	TGTGCCAGCAGTGAACAGGGGGGTAACAATGAGCAGTTCTTC
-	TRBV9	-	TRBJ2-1	CASSVEVSMRGSDEQFF	TGTGCCAGCAGCGTAGAAGTAAGTATGAGGGGTTCGGATGAGCAGTTCTTC
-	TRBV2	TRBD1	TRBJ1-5	CASSEARTGQQPQHF	TGTGCCAGCAGTGAAGCCAGGACAGGGCAACAGCCCCAGCATTTT
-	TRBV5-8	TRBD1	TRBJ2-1	CASSLYRGLYNEQFF	TGTGCCAGCAGCCTCTACAGGGGCCTTTACAATGAGCAGTTCTTC
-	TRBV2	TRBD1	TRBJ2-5	CASSVGQGETQYF	TGTGCCAGCAGTGTCGGACAGGGGGAGACCCAGTACTTC
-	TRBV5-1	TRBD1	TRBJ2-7	CASSFGDRGYEQYF	TGCGCCAGCAGCTTTGGGGACAGGGGCTACGAGCAGTACTTC
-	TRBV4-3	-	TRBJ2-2	CASSQDVLRAGELFF	TGCGCCAGCAGCCAAGACGTACTGAGGGCCGGGGAGCTGTTTTTT
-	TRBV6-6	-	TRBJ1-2	CASSYSSGQGYGYTF	TGTGCCAGCAGTTACTCTTCAGGGCAGGGGTATGGCTACACCTTC
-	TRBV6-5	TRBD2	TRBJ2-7	CASSYPAGVPYEQYF	TGTGCCAGCAGTTACCCAGCGGGAGTTCCCTACGAGCAGTACTTC
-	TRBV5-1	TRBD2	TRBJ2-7	CASSLSSGPSYEQYF	TGCGCCAGCAGCTTGAGTAGCGGGCCCTCCTACGAGCAGTACTTC
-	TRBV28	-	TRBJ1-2	CASSPPGLDGYTF	TGTGCCAGCAGCCCCCCAGGGTTAGACGGCTACACCTTC
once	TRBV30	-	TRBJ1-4	CAWSVQLGKLFF	TGTGCCTGGAGTGTACAACTGGGAAAACTGTTTTTT
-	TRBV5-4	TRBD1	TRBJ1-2	CASSLVDRDSQGYTF	TGTGCCAGCAGCTTGGTGGACAGGGACTCTCAGGGCTACACCTTC
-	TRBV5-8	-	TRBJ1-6	CASSLNLRGNSPLHF	TGTGCCAGCAGCTTGAATTTGCGGGGAAACTCACCCCTCCACTTT
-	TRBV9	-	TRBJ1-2	CASSSAGAAGYGYTF	TGTGCCAGCAGCTCCGCAGGGGCGGCGGGCTATGGCTACACCTTC
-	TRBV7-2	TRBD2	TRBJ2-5	CASSFLAGQETQYF	TGTGCCAGCAGCTTCCTAGCGGGACAAGAGACCCAGTACTTC
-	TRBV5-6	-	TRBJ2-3	CASSLGTGTQYF	TGTGCCAGCAGCTTGGGGACGGGGACGCAGTATTTT
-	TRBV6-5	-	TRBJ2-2	CASSYPGTGELFF	TGTGCCAGCAGTTACCCGGGTACCGGGGAGCTGTTTTTT
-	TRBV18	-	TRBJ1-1	CASSPERANIEAFF	TGTGCCAGCTCACCGGAGAGAGCGAACATTGAAGCTTTCTTT
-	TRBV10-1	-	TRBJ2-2	CASSESGRGDTGELFF	TGCGCCAGCAGTGAGTCAGGGAGAGGGGACACCGGGGAGCTGTTTTTT
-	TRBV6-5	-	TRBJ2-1	CASTRLGANEQFF	TGTGCCAGCACGAGACTGGGAGCCAATGAGCAGTTCTTC
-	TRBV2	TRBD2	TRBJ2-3	CASSVGLADFLDTQYF	TGTGCCAGCAGTGTGGGACTAGCGGATTTTTTAGATACGCAGTATTTT
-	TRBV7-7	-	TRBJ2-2	CASSLDFTGELFF	TGTGCTAGCAGCCTGGACTTCACCGGGGAGCTGTTTTTT
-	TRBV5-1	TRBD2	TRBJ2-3	CASSLGTSGSADTQYF	TGCGCCAGCAGCTTGGGTACTAGCGGGAGCGCAGATACGCAGTATTTT
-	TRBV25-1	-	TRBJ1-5	CASSGGGGMPQHF	TGTGCCAGCAGTGGGGGGGGCGGGATGCCCCAGCATTTT
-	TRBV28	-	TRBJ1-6	CASSTPPGSGNSPLHF	TGTGCCAGCAGTACCCCCCCAGGGAGCGGGAATTCACCCCTCCACTTT
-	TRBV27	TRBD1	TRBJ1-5	CASSPGTGAGGNQPQHF	TGTGCCAGCAGCCCCGGGACAGGGGCCGGAGGCAATCAGCCCCAGCATTTT